This TCR beta chain was documented in a study of OX40 agonist ivuxolimab in advanced cancers. Looking at the study overall: Ivuxolimab was a fully human IgG2 agonistic monoclonal antibody targeting the costimulatory receptor OX40 (CD134). Intravenous ivuxolimab was administered to patients every 2 weeks at six dose levels: 0.01, 0.1, 0.3, 1.5, 3 and 10 mg/kg. Among the roughly 54 dose-escalation patients, about 19 had hepatocellular carcinoma, approximately 15 melanoma, 9 renal cell carcinoma and 9 head and neck cancer. The dose-escalation cohort was roughly 87% male with a mean age of 60 years, ranging from roughly 20 to 85. Prior anti-PD-1, anti-PD-L1 or anti-CTLA-4 therapy was permitted, and approximately 39% of dose-escalation patients had received checkpoint inhibitors. Partial responses occurred in three dose-escalation patients, of whom one had hepatocellular carcinoma and two had cutaneous melanoma. Peripheral TCRbeta sequencing aimed to test whether ivuxolimab altered TCR sequence diversity and caused clonal T-cell expansion. The paper reports the monotherapy dose-escalation portion (N ≈ 52 patients) of the phase I ivuxolimab trial. Results the study describes overall, beyond this receptor: At doses of 0.1 to 3.0 mg/kg, clonal expansion of both CD4+ and CD8+ blood T cells was observed from baseline to week 6. After ivuxolimab, expanded clones were on average more numerous among CD8+ T cells than among CD4+ T cells. In partial responders in the 0.1-3.0 mg/kg groups, normalized peripheral clonal expansion was found to be among the lowest, especially among CD8+ T cells. Low levels of normalized T-cell clonal expansion were also seen in some patients who did not respond. The antigen specificity of the clonally expanded peripheral T cells was not determined.

Deletion took 5 bases off V and 6 bases off J, with a span of 10 bases between the germline ends. Including the terminal cysteine and phenylalanine, the CDR3 comprises 13 residues. The CDR3 DNA has 39 bases and is translated from base 1. The germline V gene (reference sequence) specifies SEHNR as CDR1 and FQNEAQ as CDR2. Genomic DNA was isolated from the sorted cells so that the TCRbeta CDR3 region could be sequenced. TCRbeta CDR3 regions were sequenced using the immunoSEQ Assay. Held by TCRdb, this immuneACCESS table contains in-frame sequences only and omits some clones. Under half of the omission traces to an unresolved V gene where checked; the cause of the rest is unknown. The sample has 55,000 to 80,000 clones on record, 87% of them singletons. About 1.3% of the sample comes from the top ten. On this clone itself: Its antigen has not been determined. Base qualities are not provided; no much larger clone lies one nucleotide away.

The trial excluded patients who had a history of autoimmune disease or were on systemic immunosuppression. Peripheral blood for TCR sequencing was collected from all dose cohorts at baseline, on cycle 4 day 1, and on cycle 7 day 1. The samples were taken from a phase I, first-in-human, multicenter, open-label dose-escalation trial of ivuxolimab. Adults with locally advanced or metastatic melanoma, renal cell, hepatocellular, or head and neck squamous cell carcinoma were enrolled in the trial. Before TCR sequencing, CD4+ T cells and CD8+ T cells were sorted from peripheral blood as separate populations.

The TCR originated in an adult with an advanced solid tumor such as melanoma, head and neck, liver or kidney cancer. Here the chain combines TRBV7-9 and TRBJ2-2; TRBD1 is perhaps the D gene, given 5 matching bases. The sample was CD4+ or CD8+ T cells sorted from blood, taken in a trial of the OX40 agonist ivuxolimab. The base sequence is TGTGCCAGCAGCCCGCAGGGCGCCGGGGAGCTGTTTTTT. It translates as CASSPQGAGELFF.